This T cell receptor beta chain was profiled in a study of molecular identifiers for immune sequencing clone quantification. TCRdb fed the PCR reads into MiXCR, producing one record per CDR3 protein. The table shows about 640,000 distinct CDR3 sequences, with 20% occurring only once. Overall study results and limits: Sizes of highly expanded clones could be underestimated through identical TCRs sharing a barcode. It was shown that clones above 20 RNA copies held over 99% of effector molecules, but under 1% in naive cells.

The V gene end was trimmed by 4 bases and the J gene end by 4 bases; junction bases not matched to a gene: 13. The CDR3 spans 16 residues. Germline V gene data show CDR1 as SGHDT and CDR2 as YYEEEE. This clonotype was seen repeatedly, ten times or more. Its antigen is unidentified. Sorting was used to obtain naive CD8 T cells (CD8+CD4-CCR7+CD45RA+). This chain joins TRBV5-6 and TRBJ1-2; 7 positions match TRBD1. The source material was naive CD8+ T cells from blood, with Jurkat cell RNA spiked in. Subset defined: FACS-sorted CD8+CD4-CCR7+CD45RA+ naive T cells. This TCR was sampled from a human donor in good health. Some libraries in this study had Jurkat cell RNA spiked in. The CDR3 is CASSAGQAKNPYGYTF. The CDR3 DNA sequence: TGTGCCAGCAGCGCTGGACAGGCCAAAAACCCCTATGGCTACACCTTC.